The 27 T cell receptor beta chains below were found in one sample sequenced in a study of tumor-infiltrating lymphocytes in localized non-small cell lung cancer. Profiling relied on immunoSEQ multiplex PCR, and the TCRdb table lists in-frame clones only, not all of them. The repertoire holds 6,000 to 7,000 clones, with roughly 74% as singletons. The sequenced sample was lung tumor tissue. All receptors come from a human donor with non-small cell lung cancer.

The V gene is TRBV18, the J gene TRBJ2-3; D not certain. This CDR3 has 16 residues. V shed 1 base and J shed 2 bases, with 13 bases lying between them. The germline CDR1 and CDR2 sequences are KGHSH and LQKENI. DNA for the CDR3: TGTGCCAGCTCACCACTCGAACGTGGACCCACAGATACGCAGTATTTT. Translation gives CASSPLERGPTDTQYF.

The gene calls are TRBV11-2 and TRBJ2-1; possible D gene TRBD1, 6 bases. Looked up from germline, CDR1 is SGHAT and CDR2 is FQNNGV. V was pared by 8 bases and J by 12 bases, with 26 bases between. The CDR3 length is 15 residues. Written as DNA, the CDR3 is TGTGCCAGCGGGGTTACAGGGAAGGCAGAAGGGGCGCAGTTCTTC. This encodes CASGVTGKAEGAQFF.

This clone counts as medium-sized. The chain has TRBV2 and TRBJ2-7, with D unresolved. The CDR3 totals 14 residues. The germline V gene encodes CDR1 SNHLY and CDR2 FYNNEI. V lost 6 bases, J lost 3 bases, and 15 bases lay in between. CDR3 in amino acids: CASRVQKGDYEQYF. The CDR3 nucleotides read TGTGCCAGCAGGGTACAGAAGGGTGACTACGAGCAGTACTTC.

The chain has TRBV29-1 and TRBJ2-3; no firm D call. V shed 3 bases and J shed 0 bases, with 4 bases lying between them. Germline V gene data show CDR1 as SQVTM and CDR2 as ANQGSEA. This CDR3 comprises 12 residues. CDR3 nucleotide sequence: TGCAGCGTTGAGGAGAGCACAGATACGCAGTATTTT. Encoded protein: CSVEESTDTQYF.

This clone has only a few counts. The J gene is TRBJ2-7, the V gene TRBV10-3, with a tentative D call TRBD1 (6 bases). CDR3 length equals 15 residues. Trimming took 7 bases from V and 4 from J, leaving 20 bases between them. Germline lookup yields CDR1 ENHRY and CDR2 SYGVKD. CDR3 sequence: CAITTGTPEGYEQYF. The CDR3 nucleotides are TGTGCCATCACTACCGGGACACCCGAGGGTTACGAGCAGTACTTC.

This clone was found once. The chain couples TRBV29-1 to TRBJ2-7; possible D gene TRBD2, 6 bases. Between the trimmed V and J ends, which lost 5 bases and 3 bases, there was a span of 14 bases. This CDR3 region has 13 residues. Germline V lookup: CDR1 SQVTM, CDR2 ANQGSEA. The CDR3 reads CSVKPGLYYEQYF. The DNA of the CDR3 is TGCAGCGTTAAACCGGGACTTTACTACGAGCAGTACTTC.

The V gene is TRBV28, the J gene TRBJ2-3; 7 nucleotides line up with TRBD2. The CDR3 has 16 residues. Germline-derived CDR1 and CDR2 are MDHEN and SYDVKM. The J segment lost 2 bases and the V segment lost 6 bases, leaving 11 bases of the junction unmatched. The CDR3: CASSPPRGGATDTQYF. In DNA, the CDR3 is TGTGCCAGCAGCCCTCCCCGGGGAGGGGCCACAGATACGCAGTATTTT.

The chain recombines TRBV4-3 with TRBJ2-2; 10 bases match TRBD2. This CDR3 is built from 18 residues. The germline CDR1 and CDR2 sequences are LGHNA and YSLEER. Unmatched junction bases numbered 15, after V lost 3 bases and J lost 8 bases. The CDR3 nucleotides are TGCGCCAGCAGCCACTATCTTAGCGGGGGGCCTGCAATGGGGGAGCTGTTTTTT. Protein product: CASSHYLSGGPAMGELFF.

The J gene is TRBJ2-3, the V gene TRBV7-2, with 9 bases identical to TRBD2. V was pared by 5 bases and J by 4 bases, with 10 bases of the junction left unmatched. The CDR3 is made up of 16 amino acids. The V gene's germline CDR1 is SGHTA and CDR2 FQGNSA. The CDR3 is CASSAVSGRISDTQYF. The CDR3 DNA reads TGTGCCAGCAGCGCAGTTAGCGGGAGAATATCAGATACGCAGTATTTT. Full variable domain (missing parts from reference TRBV7-2 and TRBJ2-3): GAGVSQSPSNKVTEKGKDVELRCDPISGHTALYWYRQSLGQGLEFLIYFQGNSAPDKSGLPSDRFSAERTGGSVSTLTIQRTQQEDSAVYLCASSAVSGRISDTQYFGPGTRLTVL.

The chain uses TRBV5-1 and TRBJ2-2; the match to TRBD2 covers 7 bases. The CDR3 is made up of 16 amino acids. Germline loops: CDR1 SGHRS, CDR2 YFSETQ. V shed 2 bases, J shed 6 bases, and the junction held 10 bases outside the gene matches. The CDR3 is CASSFQGRGKAGELFF. Written as DNA, the CDR3 is TGCGCCAGCAGCTTTCAAGGGCGGGGGAAGGCCGGGGAGCTGTTTTTT.

The chain couples TRBV6-5 to TRBJ1-6; a weak D match, TRBD1 (5 bases). Germline CDR1 is MNHEY and CDR2 is SVGAGI. This CDR3 is 14 amino acids long. V lost 6 bases and J lost 8, with 14 bases in between. The CDR3 region has the DNA TGTGCCAGCAGCAACATGGGGCCTGATTCACCCCTCCACTTT. This encodes CASSNMGPDSPLHF.

V and J are TRBV7-3 and TRBJ2-1; 9 bases fit TRBD2. V lost 1 base, J lost 0 bases, and 1 base stayed unmatched. The CDR3 contains 16 residues. The V gene's germline CDR1 is SGHTA and CDR2 FQGTGA. The CDR3 region is CASSLNSGGSYNEQFF. As DNA, the CDR3 is TGTGCCAGCAGCTTAAATAGCGGGGGCTCCTACAATGAGCAGTTCTTC.

V usage is TRBV4-2 and J usage is TRBJ2-1; 9 positions agree with TRBD2. Germline assignment: CDR1 LGHNA and CDR2 YNFKEQ. The CDR3 is made up of 18 amino acids. V lost 0 bases and J lost 1; bases outside the gene matches: 7. The CDR3 loop reads CASSQDQGRGGSYNEQFF. The CDR3 nucleotides read TGTGCCAGCAGCCAAGACCAAGGGCGGGGGGGTTCCTACAATGAGCAGTTCTTC.

The V and J genes are TRBV7-2 and TRBJ2-3, with unresolved D. This CDR3 spans 12 amino acids. The germline CDR1 and CDR2 sequences are SGHTA and FQGNSA. Trimming removed 2 bases at V and 3 bases at J, with 3 bases between. The CDR3 loop reads CASSLRTDTQYF. The CDR3 coding sequence is TGTGCCAGCAGCTTAAGGACAGATACGCAGTATTTT. Full variable domain (missing parts from reference TRBV7-2 and TRBJ2-3): GAGVSQSPSNKVTEKGKDVELRCDPISGHTALYWYRQSLGQGLEFLIYFQGNSAPDKSGLPSDRFSAERTGGSVSTLTIQRTQQEDSAVYLCASSLRTDTQYFGPGTRLTVL.

The genes are TRBV28 and TRBJ2-5; D unresolved. Trimming took off 2 bases at V and 5 bases at J, with 6 bases between the two ends. Looked up from germline, CDR1 is MDHEN and CDR2 is SYDVKM. The CDR3 is 12 residues long. The DNA of the CDR3 is TGTGCCAGCAGTTTACCCAAGGAGACCCAGTACTTC. Its protein product is CASSLPKETQYF.

CDR3 residues: CASSADPTEETQYF. The CDR3 DNA follows: TGTGCCAGCAGCGCTGACCCCACCGAAGAGACCCAGTACTTC. The chain links TRBV2 to TRBJ2-5; no definite D call. This CDR3 contains 14 residues. The germline gives CDR1 SNHLY, CDR2 FYNNEI. The V and J ends lost 6 bases and 3 bases respectively, with 14 bases between them. Full variable domain (remainder filled in from reference TRBV2 and TRBJ2-5): EPEVTQTPSHQVTQMGQEVILRCVPISNHLYFYWYRQILGQKVEFLVSFYNNEISEKSEIFDDQFSVERPDGSNFTLKIRSTKLEDSAMYFCASSADPTEETQYFGPGTRLLVL.

This clone was found a few times. The V and J genes are TRBV4-2 and TRBJ2-7; D is perhaps TRBD1 (6 bases). Germline V gene sequence: CDR1 LGHNA, CDR2 YNFKEQ. The CDR3 covers 15 residues. Between the trimmed V and J ends, which lost 2 bases and 6 bases, there was a span of 17 bases. The CDR3 bases are TGTGCCAGCAGCCAATCCCTACAGGGTTCTACCGAGCAGTACTTC. The encoded protein is CASSQSLQGSTEQYF.

This clone appeared once. The chain joins TRBV29-1 to TRBJ1-1; 11 nucleotides line up with TRBD1. The CDR3 extends over 15 amino acids. The germline gives CDR1 SQVTM, CDR2 ANQGSEA. J gave up 0 bases and V 7 bases, and 7 bases lay outside the gene matches. The CDR3 DNA is TGCAGCGCACGGGACAGGGGGTTTGTGAACACTGAAGCTTTCTTT. Amino acid sequence: CSARDRGFVNTEAFF.

This clone was seen a single time. The V gene is TRBV5-1, the J gene TRBJ2-5; the D gene could be TRBD1 or TRBD2 (7 bases each). Germline-derived CDR1 and CDR2 are SGHRS and YFSETQ. The length of the CDR3 is 16 residues. Trimming took off 5 bases at V and 4 bases at J, with 21 bases between the two ends. CDR3: CASRVIEGGGGETQYF. In nucleotides, the CDR3 is TGCGCCAGCAGAGTTATTGAAGGGGGCGGGGGAGAGACCCAGTACTTC.

This clone was seen more than once but under ten times. The chain uses TRBV4-2 and TRBJ1-1; possibly TRBD1 for D (5 bases). Trimming shortened V by 2 bases and J by 6 bases, and 16 bases separated the two germline ends. Germline V gene data show CDR1 as LGHNA and CDR2 as YNFKEQ. The CDR3 consists of 15 residues. CDR3 nucleotides: TGTGCCAGCAGCCAAATTGGGGGAGGGAGGGCTGAAGCTTTCTTT. Protein: CASSQIGGGRAEAFF.

The rearrangement joins TRBV2 to TRBJ2-6, with D unclear. The CDR3 is made up of 17 amino acids. CDR1 is SNHLY, CDR2 FYNNEI, per germline. V gave up 4 bases and J gave up 1 base, with 14 bases separating them. For the CDR3, the DNA is TGTGCCAGCAGTGGGACCCATTTGGGATCTGGGGCCAACGTCCTGACTTTC. This sequence encodes CASSGTHLGSGANVLTF.

This clone was counted between two and nine times. The V gene is TRBV5-1, the J gene TRBJ1-2, with TRBD1 matching over 10 bases. The CDR3 contains 15 residues. V dropped 3 bases and J dropped 8; count of bases not matched to a gene: 10. Germline V gives CDR1 SGHRS, CDR2 YFSETQ. As DNA, the CDR3 is TGCGCCAGCAGCTCTCAAATCGGGACAGGGGACGGCTACACCTTC. It yields the protein CASSSQIGTGDGYTF.

This clone was counted only a few times. J is TRBJ2-1 and V is TRBV11-2; D tentatively reads TRBD1 or TRBD2 (7 bases each). Trimming took 5 bases from V and 14 from J, leaving 19 bases between them. The CDR3 consists of 13 residues. Germline CDR1 is SGHAT and CDR2 is FQNNGV. The CDR3 coding sequence is TGTGCCAGCAGCCAGGGGGGGGAAGCGGCGGAGTTCTTC. Residues: CASSQGGEAAEFF.

The V and J genes are TRBV6-6 and TRBJ2-7, with D unresolved. CDR1 is MNHNY and CDR2 is SVGAGI in the germline V gene (reference sequence). V was pared by 0 bases and J by 0 bases, with 9 bases between. This CDR3 has 15 residues. CDR3 coding DNA: TGTGCCAGCAGTTACTCCCCAGGAAACTCCTACGAGCAGTACTTC. Residues: CASSYSPGNSYEQYF.

The genes are TRBV21-1 and TRBJ2-3; the D segment call TRBD2 is taken from the table without a DNA check. TRBV21-1 constitutes a pseudogene. This CDR3 contains 15 residues. CDR3 sequence (DNA): TGTGCCACCTTACCAAGGACTAGCGCCGCAGATACGCAGTATTTT. Protein: CATLPRTSAADTQYF.

This sequence joins TRBV4-1 and TRBJ1-6; 7 positions agree with TRBD1. Germline-derived CDR1 and CDR2 are MGHRA and YSYEKL. The CDR3 contains 16 residues. The junction had 3 bases not matched to a gene; V was cut back by 0 bases and J by 4 bases. In DNA form, the CDR3 reads TGCGCCAGCAGCCAAGATCAGGACAGGTATAATTCACCCCTCCACTTT. Amino acids: CASSQDQDRYNSPLHF.

A few counts support this clone. The chain is built from TRBV18 and TRBJ2-3; TRBD2 matches 7 bases. CDR1 is KGHSH and CDR2 is LQKENI in the germline V gene. The CDR3 is 15 amino acids. Trimming took 1 base from V and 6 from J; bases not matched to a gene: 7. The CDR3 DNA is TGTGCCAGCTCACCACTGCGGGGGTTGGGCGATACGCAGTATTTT. It encodes CASSPLRGLGDTQYF.